This T cell receptor beta chain derives from a study of blood T cell repertoires in COVID-19. On the study more broadly: COVID-19 samples, acute and convalescent, were from the United States, Italy and Spain. PBMCs, B-cell-depleted T cells, or T cells provided the cDNA or gDNA that made up the material.

Germline CDR1 is LNHDA and CDR2 is SQIVND (reference sequence). V was cut by 3 bases and J by 2 bases, with 10 bases left in between. CDR3 size: 15 residues. In the source study's methods: Nucleated cell counts were estimated from reference gene primer amplification. Repertoires were generated with immunoSEQ multiplex PCR, while TCRdb's copy carries only in-frame clones and drops some. The V and J calls and clone size come from that table; D and trimming were worked out from the DNA. The sample has under 250,000 clones, 83% seen once. The chain recombines TRBV19 with TRBJ1-4, with a possible D match to TRBD1 (5 bases). Sequencing used peripheral blood. This clonotype was obtained from a woman between 70 and 85 years old with active or convalescent COVID-19. The CDR3 loop reads CASSIWGDTNEKLFF. The DNA for the CDR3 is TGTGCCAGTAGTATTTGGGGGGATACTAATGAAAAACTGTTTTTT. Full variable domain (rest looked up from reference TRBV19 and TRBJ1-4): DGGITQSPKYLFRKEGQNVTLSCEQNLNHDAMYWYRQDPGQGLRLIYYSQIVNDFQKGDIAEGYSVSREKKESFPLTVTSAQKNPTAFYLCASSIWGDTNEKLFFGSGTQLSVL.